The source of this T cell receptor beta chain is a study of metastatic and nonmetastatic thyroid tumors (dated by TCRdb to the early 2020s). Regarding the study in general: Repertoires from peripheral blood and from tumor or nodule tissue samples of malignant and benign thyroid patients were compared.

At least ten counts were recorded for this clone. No cognate antigen has been identified for it. No base quality information exists; no much larger clone differs at one position. No treatment had been received by any patient before thyroid surgery. Using T-cell receptor beta sequencing, the researchers looked back retrospectively at clinical samples from patients, gathered between about 2012 and 2019. The study at large found these results: In both blood and tumor samples, TCR beta diversity was reported to be significantly higher in malignant tumors than in benign nodules.

V has 4 bases trimmed and J has 5 bases trimmed; junction bases matching no gene number 9. From the cysteine through the phenylalanine, the CDR3 covers 17 amino acids. The DNA shown is the 51-base CDR3, in frame from base 1. Sequences MNHEY (CDR1) and SVGEGT (CDR2) are obtained from the germline V gene. The protocol used for the library was PCR. Sequencer: Illumina HiSeq 4000. High-throughput sequencing was used to profile the CDR3 region of the TCR beta-chain in every patient. Per the original workflow: CDR3 differences across clinicopathological groups were used to build a classifier for discriminating distant-metastatic papillary thyroid cancer patients. Repertoire diversity was assessed with the Shannon index, and tumor-blood repertoire similarity with the Morisita-Horn index. The public reads were run again by TCRdb, first through fastp at Q25 and then through MiXCR, and only productive beta chains were kept. These V and J calls rely on TCRdb rather than the paper's analysis. The sample includes 20,000 to 25,000 clones, with approximately 35% observed a single time. The top ten clones comprise roughly 20% of the sample.

Sequenced: blood. The chain joins TRBV6-2 or TRBV6-3 to TRBJ2-2; TRBD2 aligns with 11 central bases. The sequence came from a male donor with papillary thyroid cancer or a benign thyroid nodule (not recorded which). Some clones in this sample may be carry-over from other donors' samples. In nucleotide form, the sequence is TGTGCCAGCAGTTCCACTCGACTAGCGGGAAGGACCGGGGAGCTGTTTTTT. Translation gives CASSSTRLAGRTGELFF.